Below are 2 T cell receptor beta chains sequenced from a single sample in a study of T cells in Graves' hyperthyroidism and ophthalmopathy. Authors of the study amplified TCR beta CDR3 regions from RNA transcripts. HTBI primers drove first-round RT-PCR of the TCR CDR3. One entry per CDR3 protein, called by TCRdb with MiXCR from the multiplex PCR reads. The sample gives around 480,000 distinct CDR3 sequences, 13% to 15% of which show up once; 15% to 20% is in the top ten. Sequencing used blood. These TCRs come from a woman under 30 with Graves' hyperthyroidism.

This clonotype was seen at least ten times. The chain links TRBV27 to TRBJ1-5; D ambiguous. With 4 bases removed from V and 6 bases from J, the gap between germline ends came to 10 bases. Germline V gene sequence: CDR1 MNHEY, CDR2 SMNVEV (reference sequence). The CDR3 loop spans 13 amino acids. The CDR3 is CASSSISTQPQHF. DNA for the CDR3: TGTGCCAGCAGTTCCATTTCCACTCAGCCCCAGCATTTT.

This clonotype was recorded a few times. The V call is TRBV27, the J call TRBJ2-1; 8 bases match TRBD2. The CDR3 sequence is 15 residues long. V lost 6 bases, J lost 4 bases, and 8 bases stayed unmatched. Per the germline V gene, CDR1 is MNHEY and CDR2 is SMNVEV (reference sequence). The CDR3 here is CASSREGVEYNEQFF. For the CDR3, the DNA is TGTGCCAGCAGCCGGGAGGGGGTGGAATACAATGAGCAGTTCTTC.